Listed here are 26 T cell receptor beta chains from one sample, sequenced in a study of T-cell reconstitution after alpha-beta-depleted transplantation in children. During its preparation, the TCRbeta library received unique molecular identifiers. TCRdb re-called the PCR reads with MiXCR, one entry per CDR3 protein. Of about 340,000 distinct CDR3 sequences in the sample, 9% to 12% were seen once. The sample consisted of PBMCs from the stem cell graft donor, taken from the stem cell graft. The receptors stem from a human donor who donated a stem cell graft to a child with acute lymphoblastic leukemia.

In its sample, this clonotype was seen a few times. The chain is built from TRBV12-5 and TRBJ2-5; TRBD1 might be the D (5 bases). CDR1 LGHNT and CDR2 FRNRAP come from the germline V gene. Trimming removed 0 bases at V and 3 bases at J, with 14 bases between. There are 16 residues in the CDR3. CDR3 nucleotide sequence: TGTGCTAGTGGTTTGGTAGGGGTCATGGGGAAAGAGACCCAGTACTTC. As protein: CASGLVGVMGKETQYF.

This clonotype was counted between two and nine times. The V gene is TRBV7-9, the J gene TRBJ2-7; 7 bases fit TRBD1. Trimming removed 2 bases from V and 5 bases from J; junction bases left unmatched: 12. Germline loops: CDR1 SEHNR, CDR2 FQNEAQ (reference sequence). The CDR3 runs 16 residues. The CDR3 reads CASSLFERQGGHEQYF. The DNA for the CDR3 is TGTGCCAGCAGCTTATTCGAGAGACAGGGTGGCCACGAGCAGTACTTC.

This clonotype came up many times. The chain combines TRBV15 with TRBJ2-1; 11 bases are a match to TRBD2. The CDR3 has 15 amino acids. Germline values: CDR1 LNHNV, CDR2 YYDKDF (reference sequence). V trimming: 1 base; J trimming: 5 bases; junction bases outside the gene matches: 1. This CDR3 is CATSRGLAGNNEQFF. The CDR3 DNA reads TGTGCCACCAGCAGAGGACTAGCGGGAAACAATGAGCAGTTCTTC.

As DNA, the CDR3 is TGTGCCAGCCAAAGAAGCTTTCGGGCCAAAAACATTCAGTACTTC. This sequence encodes CASQRSFRAKNIQYF. This chain links TRBV6-2 or TRBV6-3 with TRBJ2-4; no definite D call. This CDR3 is built from 15 residues. V lost 8 bases, J lost 1 base, and 15 bases lay in between. Germline values: CDR1 MNHEY, CDR2 SVGEGT.

V and J are TRBV4-1 and TRBJ2-7; D might be TRBD2 (6 bases). V shed 1 base and J shed 5 bases, with 15 bases lying between them. The CDR3 is 15 residues long. Germline loops: CDR1 MGHRA, CDR2 YSYEKL. The CDR3 sequence is CASSQVWDSDHEQYF. CDR3 in DNA: TGCGCCAGCAGCCAAGTTTGGGACTCCGACCACGAGCAGTACTTC.

In this sample, this clonotype turned up a few times. The CDR3 sequence: CASSHRDRVAGNTIYF. CDR3 in DNA: TGTGCCAGCTCACACCGGGACAGGGTTGCTGGAAACACCATATATTTT. This sequence joins TRBV18 and TRBJ1-3, with 9 bases matching TRBD1. Germline V lookup: CDR1 KGHSH, CDR2 LQKENI. CDR3 length: 16 amino acids. With V trimmed by 4 bases and J by 2 bases, 6 bases remained unmatched.

This clonotype was picked up many times. This chain uses TRBV9 with TRBJ1-4; TRBD1 matches at 8 bases. The trim removed 0 bases at V and 7 bases at J, leaving 5 bases unmatched. This CDR3 is 15 amino acids long. Germline V gene sequence: CDR1 SGDLS, CDR2 YYNGEE. This CDR3 reads CASSVAGGVAEKLFF. In DNA, the CDR3 is TGTGCCAGCAGCGTAGCAGGGGGCGTTGCTGAAAAACTGTTTTTT.

The chain couples TRBV5-6 to TRBJ2-7; the D gene is possibly TRBD1 (5 bases). The germline gives CDR1 SGHDT, CDR2 YYEEEE. Between the trimmed V and J ends, which lost 1 base and 2 bases, there was a span of 13 bases. The CDR3 totals 15 residues. Here the CDR3 reads CASSLSRESAYEQYF. For the CDR3, the DNA is TGTGCCAGCAGCTTGTCCAGGGAATCGGCCTACGAGCAGTACTTC.

This chain joins TRBV29-1 and TRBJ2-7; no clear D. Germline assignment: CDR1 SQVTM and CDR2 ANQGSEA. The V gene lost 5 bases and the J gene lost 3 bases, with 14 bases spanning the gap. The CDR3 loop spans 13 amino acids. CDR3 loop: CSVWVGKGYEQYF. The DNA of the CDR3 is TGCAGCGTTTGGGTAGGTAAAGGCTACGAGCAGTACTTC.

This clonotype has ten or more counts. The CDR3 DNA sequence: TGCAGCGTTGGCGGGAACTATGGCTACACCTTC. Its translation: CSVGGNYGYTF. This chain uses TRBV29-1 with TRBJ1-2; no reliable D call. The length of the CDR3 is 11 residues. Trimming shortened V by 4 bases and J by 2 bases, and 5 bases separated the two germline ends. CDR1 is SQVTM and CDR2 is ANQGSEA in the germline V gene.

This clonotype was recorded many times. The J gene is TRBJ2-7, the V gene TRBV5-1, with D perhaps being TRBD1 or TRBD2 (5 bases each). Trimming took off 5 bases at V and 3 bases at J, with 12 bases between the two ends. The germline CDR1 and CDR2 sequences are SGHRS and YFSETQ. The CDR3 has 13 amino acids. The CDR3 loop is CASRSGTRYEQYF. CDR3 coding DNA: TGCGCCAGCAGATCCGGGACCCGCTACGAGCAGTACTTC. Full variable domain (outside the CDR3, taken from reference TRBV5-1 and TRBJ2-7): KAGVTQTPRYLIKTRGQQVTLSCSPISGHRSVSWYQQTPGQGLQFLFEYFSETQRNKGNFPGRFSGRQFSNSRSEMNVSTLELGDSALYLCASRSGTRYEQYFGPGTRLTVT.

This clonotype has a handful of counts. The chain couples TRBV7-8 to TRBJ1-4; the D is unclear. Germline values: CDR1 SGHVS, CDR2 FQNEAQ. With 2 bases removed from V and 5 bases from J, the gap between germline ends came to 12 bases. The CDR3 sequence is 15 residues long. CDR3 region: CASSLNGPRNEKLFF. The CDR3 nucleotides are TGTGCCAGCAGCTTAAACGGGCCGAGAAATGAAAAACTGTTTTTT.

This clonotype showed up many times. The chain recombines TRBV9 with TRBJ2-7; 8 positions agree with TRBD1. CDR1 and CDR2 from the germline V gene are SGDLS and YYNGEE. The CDR3 spans 15 residues. The V segment lost 0 bases and the J segment 3 bases; nucleotides outside the gene matches: 5. As DNA, the CDR3 is TGTGCCAGCAGCGTAGGGGACAGGCTATACTACGAGCAGTACTTC. It specifies CASSVGDRLYYEQYF. Full variable domain (rest looked up from reference TRBV9 and TRBJ2-7): DSGVTQTPKHLITATGQRVTLRCSPRSGDLSVYWYQQSLDQGLQFLIQYYNGEERAKGNILERFSAQQFPDLHSELNLSSLELGDSALYFCASSVGDRLYYEQYFGPGTRLTVT.

Only a few counts were recorded for this clonotype. This rearrangement joins TRBV15 to TRBJ2-1; TRBD2 matches 8 bases. The CDR3 totals 16 residues. In germline, CDR1 is LNHNV, CDR2 YYDKDF (reference sequence). V shed 6 bases and J 7 bases; nucleotides not matched to a gene: 14. CDR3 sequence reads: CATRTLAASGGNEQFF. Here the CDR3 DNA reads TGTGCCACCAGAACTCTAGCGGCCTCGGGAGGGAATGAGCAGTTCTTC.

The table lists this clonotype with many counts. The chain is built from TRBV12-3 or TRBV12-4 and TRBJ2-3; TRBD2 aligns across 8 bases. V gave up 5 bases and J gave up 3 bases; unmatched junction bases: 4. The CDR3 runs 14 residues. CDR3 amino acids: CASSAGTSTDTQYF. The DNA of the CDR3 is TGTGCCAGCAGTGCCGGGACTAGTACAGATACGCAGTATTTT.

This clonotype came up many times. The chain combines TRBV20-1 with TRBJ1-1; the D gene is possibly TRBD1 (5 bases). V was cut by 3 bases and J by 4 bases, with 12 bases left in between. The CDR3 is made up of 13 amino acids. Germline V gene lookup returns CDR1 DFQATT and CDR2 SNEGSKA (reference sequence). CDR3 DNA sequence: TGCAGTGCTAGCTTCCTTAGGGGCACTGAAGCTTTCTTT. The encoded protein is CSASFLRGTEAFF.

There are many counts of this clonotype. The gene calls are TRBV11-2 and TRBJ1-4, with 8 bases that match TRBD1. The CDR3 contains 16 residues. J was trimmed by 4 bases and V by 5 bases; bases with no gene match: 9. Germline CDR1 SGHAT, CDR2 FQNNGV. The CDR3 coding sequence is TGTGCCAGCAGCCTAGGGACCAGGGGGCTTAATGAAAAACTGTTTTTT. This codes for CASSLGTRGLNEKLFF.

The chain employs TRBV7-6 and TRBJ2-7; 7 positions agree with TRBD1. The germline CDR1 and CDR2 sequences are SGHVS and FNYEAQ. With V trimmed by 5 bases and J by 2 bases, 9 bases remained unmatched. The CDR3 loop spans 15 amino acids. CDR3 DNA sequence: TGTGCCAGCAGCGTTACGGGACAGCCGGCCTACGAGCAGTACTTC. It specifies CASSVTGQPAYEQYF.

Ten or more counts support this clonotype. This sequence joins TRBV9 and TRBJ2-7; D gene uncertain. With 6 bases removed from V and 3 bases from J, the gap between germline ends came to 1 base. The CDR3 covers 9 residues. Germline values: CDR1 SGDLS, CDR2 YYNGEE. This CDR3 reads CASNYEQYF. Here the CDR3 DNA reads TGTGCCAGCAACTACGAGCAGTACTTC.

For the CDR3, the DNA is TGTGCCAGCAGCGGAACTAGCGGGAGTCCTGAGCAGTTCTTC. It is translated as CASSGTSGSPEQFF. V gene TRBV7-9 combines with J gene TRBJ2-1; 11 bases are a match to TRBD2. This CDR3 contains 14 residues. CDR1 and CDR2 (germline): SEHNR, FQNEAQ (reference sequence). The junction had 6 bases not matched to a gene; V was cut back by 5 bases and J by 9 bases.

This clonotype was seen many times. The J gene is TRBJ2-7, the V gene TRBV5-1, with 7 bases lining up with TRBD2. The CDR3 runs 16 residues. The germline V gene has CDR1 SGHRS and CDR2 YFSETQ. Germline trimming cut 1 base from V and 2 bases from J; bases unmatched to any gene: 9. The CDR3: CASSLSSLARTYEQYF. CDR3 DNA sequence: TGCGCCAGCAGCTTGAGTTCACTAGCGAGAACCTACGAGCAGTACTTC.

This clonotype appeared a few times. The genes are TRBV12-3 or TRBV12-4 and TRBJ2-3; 7 nucleotides match TRBD2. The CDR3 sequence is 16 residues long. Unmatched junction bases numbered 11, after V lost 7 bases and J lost 1 base. The CDR3: CASNPGLGRGTDTQYF. DNA of the CDR3: TGTGCCAGCAATCCAGGACTAGGACGGGGCACAGATACGCAGTATTTT.

The chain joins TRBV10-3 to TRBJ2-7, with no clear D. In germline, CDR1 is ENHRY, CDR2 SYGVKD. With 8 bases removed from V and 4 bases from J, the gap between germline ends came to 9 bases. There are 11 residues in the CDR3. The CDR3 coding sequence is TGTGCCATCGATACCGGTTACGAGCAGTACTTC. The encoded protein is CAIDTGYEQYF.

The rearrangement uses TRBV10-3 and TRBJ1-2, with TRBD1 matching 7 bases. CDR1 is ENHRY, CDR2 SYGVKD, per germline. V was pared by 2 bases and J by 5 bases, with 11 bases of the junction left unmatched. The CDR3 covers 16 residues. The CDR3 is CAISEKSWTGQYGYTF. CDR3 DNA sequence: TGTGCCATCAGTGAGAAGTCGTGGACAGGACAATATGGCTACACCTTC.

This clonotype was observed at least ten times. The chain employs TRBV18 and TRBJ1-6; D ambiguous. Between the trimmed V and J ends, which lost 2 bases and 3 bases, there was a span of 5 bases. The CDR3 extends over 14 amino acids. CDR1 is KGHSH, CDR2 LQKENI, per germline. This CDR3 reads CASSPGNYNSPLHF. CDR3 nucleotides: TGTGCCAGCTCACCAGGCAACTATAATTCACCCCTCCACTTT. The variable domain in full, with the rest retrieved from reference TRBV18 and TRBJ1-6, is NAGVMQNPRHLVRRRGQEARLRCSPMKGHSHVYWYRQLPEEGLKFMVYLQKENIIDESGMPKERFSAEFPKEGPSILRIQQVVRGDSAAYFCASSPGNYNSPLHFGNGTRLTVT.

This rearrangement joins TRBV29-1 to TRBJ2-1; 8 bases map to TRBD2. Per the germline V gene, CDR1 is SQVTM and CDR2 is ANQGSEA. The CDR3 totals 16 residues. V shed 0 bases, J shed 6 bases, and the junction held 10 bases outside the gene matches. The CDR3 sequence is CSVEDEHRGRSNEQFF. CDR3 in DNA: TGCAGCGTTGAAGATGAACATCGCGGGAGGTCCAATGAGCAGTTCTTC.